This entry describes one T cell receptor (beta chain). What it binds is not known. A much larger clone lies one base from this, so it may be a read error. This entry belongs to a study of T cell repertoires in cytomegalovirus infection. A single record per CDR3 protein comes from TCRdb applying MiXCR to the reads. The sample contains approximately 300,000 distinct CDR3 sequences, 20% to 25% of which appear only once. Trimming shortened V by 6 bases and J by 7 bases, and 18 bases separated the two germline ends. This CDR3 is 15 amino acids long. Germline V gives CDR1 SGHVS, CDR2 FQNEAQ. The chain combines TRBV7-8 with TRBJ1-4; D possibly corresponds to TRBD1 (5 bases). The clonotype was recovered from a human donor in good health (CMV status not recorded). Some clones in this sample may be carry-over from other donors' samples. The sequencing here drew on cultured PBMCs, taken from culture after CMV antigen stimulation. CDR3 coding DNA: TGTGCCAGCAGACTCCACCGGGACCTCAGTGAAAAACTGTTTTTT. Its protein product is CASRLHRDLSEKLFF.